This T cell receptor beta chain appears in the sequencing data of a study of blood T cells in healthy people across ages. In regard to this clonotype: What it binds is unknown.

A sample-barcoded 5' primer and a J-beta primer mix were used in a second PCR of roughly 7 to 11 cycles. MiXCR was run by TCRdb on the 5' RACE reads, yielding one entry per CDR3 protein. The sample consists of approximately 1,100,000 distinct CDR3 sequences, roughly 45% of them appearing once. Study-wide findings and caveats: Among T cells, TCR beta diversity per million cells dropped roughly linearly as age rose.

Germline CDR1 is KGHDR and CDR2 is SFDVKD. The CDR3 is 20 residues long. V lost 3 bases, J lost 0 bases, and 8 bases stayed unmatched. The chain employs TRBV24-1 and TRBJ2-1; 15 bases map to TRBD2. Material for sequencing was blood. This sequence was found in a woman aged 55-70 years in good health. CDR3 nucleotides: TGTGCCACCAGTGATCCCGCCGGGACTAGCGGGAGGAGCTCCTACAATGAGCAGTTCTTC. It is translated as CATSDPAGTSGRSSYNEQFF.